Listed below are T cell receptor beta chains from one sample, sequenced in a study of T cells in Graves' hyperthyroidism and ophthalmopathy. In TCRdb, the multiplex PCR reads were re-called with MiXCR into one record per CDR3 protein. The table records roughly 380,000 distinct CDR3 sequences, roughly 14% of them present only once. Sequenced input: blood. These receptors were taken from a man aged 25-45 years with Graves' hyperthyroidism that later progressed to Graves' ophthalmopathy. Each CDR3 is given with its conserved first and last residue. A D gene is named only where the DNA matches it firmly. Expanded clones get a size class; other rows say once, few or many, or leave the size out.

j_gene,len,d_gene,v_gene,abundance,CDR3aa,CDR3nt
TRBJ2-1,16,NA,TRBV7-3,few,CASSLTFGGPYNEQFF,TGTGCCAGCAGCTTAACGTTCGGGGGCCCATACAATGAGCAGTTCTTC
TRBJ2-7,15,TRBD1,TRBV5-1,NA,CASSLAGTGRYEQYF,TGCGCCAGCAGCTTGGCCGGGACAGGGAGATACGAGCAGTACTTC
TRBJ2-1,15,TRBD1,TRBV7-6,NA,CASSLADRGVNEQFF,TGTGCCAGCAGCTTAGCGGACAGGGGGGTGAATGAGCAGTTCTTC
TRBJ1-1,14,NA,TRBV28,many,CASSFGGGETEAFF,TGTGCCAGCAGTTTCGGCGGGGGGGAGACTGAAGCTTTCTTT
TRBJ2-2,14,TRBD2,TRBV10-3,few,CATASGGNTGELFF,TGTGCCACCGCTAGCGGGGGCAACACCGGGGAGCTGTTTTTT
TRBJ2-1,14,TRBD1,TRBV27,NA,CASSPTTGAETQFF,TGTGCCAGCAGTCCAACGACAGGGGCAGAGACCCAGTTCTTC
TRBJ2-4,15,NA,TRBV3-1,many,CASSLVSGAKNIQYF,TGTGCCAGCAGCCTTGTAAGCGGGGCCAAAAACATTCAGTACTTC
TRBJ1-2,16,NA,TRBV2,many,CASTLDGLSTIYGYTF,TGTGCCAGCACCCTGGACGGCTTATCTACGATCTATGGCTACACCTTC
TRBJ1-2,14,NA,TRBV6-1,many,CASSDWAGVRGYTF,TGTGCCAGCAGTGACTGGGCAGGGGTTCGTGGCTACACCTTC
TRBJ1-1,16,TRBD1,TRBV18,many,CASSPRFDRVNTEAFF,TGTGCCAGCTCACCACGGTTCGACAGGGTGAACACTGAAGCTTTCTTT
TRBJ2-7,14,TRBD1,TRBV5-1,NA,CASSYRDSSYEQYF,TGCGCCAGCAGCTACCGGGACAGCTCCTACGAGCAGTACTTC
TRBJ1-2,15,NA,TRBV6-1,few,CASSPRRRRPHGYTF,TGTGCCAGCAGCCCACGGCGGAGGCGCCCCCATGGCTACACCTTC
TRBJ1-2,15,TRBD1,TRBV11-2,many,CASSDPGQGEINYTF,TGTGCCAGCAGCGACCCGGGACAGGGAGAAATTAACTACACCTTC
TRBJ2-3,18,TRBD2,TRBV5-4,NA,CASSLVRLAGLGADTQYF,TGTGCCAGCAGCTTGGTGCGACTAGCGGGTCTCGGGGCAGATACGCAGTATTTT
TRBJ2-3,13,NA,TRBV24-1,many,CASSRQQTDTQYF,TGTGCCAGCTCTAGACAGCAAACAGATACGCAGTATTTT
TRBJ1-2,14,NA,TRBV19,NA,CASTQRGSNYGYTF,TGTGCCAGTACCCAAAGAGGGAGTAACTATGGCTACACCTTC
TRBJ1-6,13,NA,TRBV5-1,few,CASSLVVNSPLHF,TGCGCCAGCAGCTTGGTCGTTAATTCACCCCTCCACTTT
TRBJ2-3,13,NA,TRBV4-1,NA,CASSQIGGDTQYF,TGCGCCAGCAGCCAAATTGGAGGAGATACGCAGTATTTT
TRBJ2-5,14,NA,TRBV20-1,NA,CSARDLGNQETQYF,TGCAGTGCTAGAGATCTAGGGAATCAAGAGACCCAGTACTTC
TRBJ2-1,13,NA,TRBV14,few,CASSQGLGLEQFF,TGTGCCAGCAGCCAAGGTCTCGGCCTTGAGCAGTTCTTC
TRBJ1-1,14,NA,TRBV7-9,NA,CASSGPDPNTEAFF,TGTGCCAGCAGCGGTCCAGATCCGAACACTGAAGCTTTCTTT
TRBJ2-1,16,TRBD2,TRBV7-6,few,CASSSPLTSGFNEQFF,TGTGCCAGCAGCTCCCCCTTGACTAGCGGGTTCAATGAGCAGTTCTTC
TRBJ2-7,14,TRBD1,TRBV10-3,NA,CAISGDRDAHEQYF,TGTGCCATCTCGGGGGACAGGGATGCCCACGAGCAGTACTTC
TRBJ2-7,15,TRBD1,TRBV10-3,many,CAISESIQGKSEQYF,TGTGCCATCAGTGAGTCGATACAGGGGAAAAGCGAGCAGTACTTC
TRBJ2-4,13,NA,TRBV29-1,NA,CSVESRAKNIQYF,TGCAGCGTTGAAAGCAGAGCCAAAAACATTCAGTACTTC
TRBJ2-2,15,NA,TRBV5-1,NA,CASAPGAEGTGELFF,TGCGCCAGCGCCCCTGGAGCGGAGGGGACCGGGGAGCTGTTTTTT
TRBJ2-5,14,NA,TRBV4-1,few,CASSQEMSTQTQYF,TGCGCCAGCAGCCAAGAGATGAGTACCCAGACCCAGTACTTC
TRBJ1-5,14,NA,TRBV28,many,CASSSPRRNQPQHF,TGTGCCAGCAGTTCGCCGAGGCGCAATCAGCCCCAGCATTTT
TRBJ2-5,15,NA,TRBV4-2,NA,CASSQGTGRMETQYF,TGTGCCAGCAGCCAAGGTACAGGGAGGATGGAGACCCAGTACTTC
TRBJ2-2,16,NA,TRBV27,few,CASRGLAPTNTGELFF,TGTGCCAGCAGAGGTTTGGCCCCGACGAACACCGGGGAGCTGTTTTTT
TRBJ2-4,16,NA,TRBV11-2,many,CASSLAYRGAKNIQYF,TGTGCCAGCAGCTTAGCTTATCGGGGTGCCAAAAACATTCAGTACTTC
TRBJ2-3,15,NA,TRBV11-3,many,CASSSGRVGTDTQYF,TGTGCCAGCAGCTCGGGGCGTGTGGGCACAGATACGCAGTATTTT
TRBJ2-5,15,NA,TRBV7-2,many,CASSLVLGGFETQYF,TGTGCCAGCAGCTTAGTGTTGGGGGGTTTCGAGACCCAGTACTTC
TRBJ2-7,16,NA,TRBV5-1,few,CASSLDAATQPYEQYF,TGCGCCAGCAGCTTGGATGCCGCTACGCAGCCCTACGAGCAGTACTTC
TRBJ2-2,15,NA,TRBV30,NA,CAGGPGTSNTGELFF,TGTGCCGGTGGACCCGGGACCTCTAACACCGGGGAGCTGTTTTTT
TRBJ2-3,15,NA,TRBV5-1,many,CASSLVGRSTDTQYF,TGCGCCAGCAGCTTGGTGGGGCGGAGCACAGATACGCAGTATTTT
TRBJ2-5,14,NA,TRBV3-1,many,CASSPPGTLGTQYF,TGTGCCAGCAGCCCGCCAGGGACACTGGGGACCCAGTACTTC
TRBJ2-7,13,NA,TRBV6-1,many,CASSEDSLVWQYF,TGTGCCAGCAGTGAAGATAGCCTTGTATGGCAGTACTTC
TRBJ2-5,12,NA,TRBV28,many,CASGTDQETQYF,TGTGCCAGCGGGACTGATCAAGAGACCCAGTACTTC
TRBJ1-6,15,NA,TRBV20-1,NA,CSARVKGSDNSPLHF,TGCAGTGCTAGAGTCAAGGGGAGCGATAATTCACCCCTCCACTTT
TRBJ2-1,15,TRBD2,TRBV20-1,many,CSATGLAGGRLEQFF,TGCAGTGCTACCGGACTAGCGGGGGGGCGCCTCGAGCAGTTCTTC